This T cell receptor (beta chain) came from a study of T-cell reconstitution after alpha-beta-depleted transplantation in children (dated by TCRdb to about 2016). The study in broad terms: T-cell immune reconstitution after TCRalphabeta/CD19-depleted allogeneic hematopoietic cell transplantation in children was quantitatively tracked in the study by means of TCR repertoire profiling.

The library was produced with PCR. Reads for this sample came from an Illumina HiSeq 2500. To normalize quantification of the TCRbeta repertoire, the TCR libraries were built with molecular barcoding that relied on unique molecular identifiers. Clones were called with MiXCR by TCRdb after fastp trimmed the public reads at Q25, and only in-frame beta chains were retained. Entries that share a CDR3 protein sequence are merged under the most common genes and DNA. The sample table contains about 400,000 distinct CDR3 sequences; only one count was recorded for around 21% of them. Jointly, the top ten make up 3.5% to 4% of the sample. Comments on this clonotype: The antigen this receptor binds is unknown. No clone much larger than this one lies a single base away; base qualities are absent.

The receptor's source is a human donor who donated a stem cell graft to a child with acute myeloid leukemia. The source was PBMCs from the stem cell graft donor, collected from the stem cell graft.

The DNA reads as follows: TGCGCCAGCAGCTTGGAGGGGGCGCATCAGCCCCAGCATTTT. Its protein product is CASSLEGAHQPQHF. The V gene is TRBV5-1 and the J gene is TRBJ1-5, with 7 bases in between that match TRBD1. From cysteine to phenylalanine, the CDR3 is 14 amino acids long. Only the CDR3 part of the read is kept: 42 bases, read in frame from the first base. V is cut back by 0 bases and J by 5 bases, with 2 bases in the junction unmatched. Taken from the germline V gene, the CDR1 and CDR2 loops are SGHRS and YFSETQ.